These 10 T cell receptor beta chains came from one sample sequenced in a study of blood T cell repertoires in COVID-19. Sequencing used immunoSEQ multiplex PCR; TCRdb keeps in-frame clones, though not all of them. The data show roughly 100,000 clones, approximately 86% seen once. Sequencing used peripheral blood. The receptor source for this set is a woman over 75 with acute or convalescent COVID-19.

This chain links TRBV19 with TRBJ1-6; TRBD1 might be the D (5 bases). The CDR3 runs 14 residues. Trimming took off 5 bases at V and 8 bases at J, with 13 bases between the two ends. The germline V gene has CDR1 LNHDA and CDR2 SQIVND (reference sequence). CDR3 nucleotides: TGTGCCAGTAGTGGAGGGGCGAGCGATTCACCCCTCCACTTT. Translation gives CASSGGASDSPLHF.

This clone was counted only a few times. The rearrangement joins TRBV27 to TRBJ1-5; D is unclear. V gave up 2 bases and J gave up 3 bases, with 11 bases separating them. The CDR3 is 15 amino acids. Germline V CDR1 and CDR2: MNHEY, SMNVEV (reference sequence). In nucleotides, the CDR3 is TGTGCCAGCAGTTTAAATAGAGGGAACAATCAGCCCCAGCATTTT. Its translation: CASSLNRGNNQPQHF.

This clone has just a few counts. The CDR3 is CASSRRNTGELFF. In DNA, the CDR3 is TGTGCCAGTTCCCGGAGGAACACCGGGGAGCTGTTTTTT. The rearrangement joins TRBV19 to TRBJ2-2; D remains unclear. Germline values: CDR1 LNHDA, CDR2 SQIVND (reference sequence). V dropped 8 bases and J dropped 1 base, with 8 bases sitting between them. The length of the CDR3 is 13 residues. Full variable domain (rest looked up from reference TRBV19 and TRBJ2-2): DGGITQSPKYLFRKEGQNVTLSCEQNLNHDAMYWYRQDPGQGLRLIYYSQIVNDFQKGDIAEGYSVSREKKESFPLTVTSAQKNPTAFYLCASSRRNTGELFFGEGSRLTVL.

The chain combines TRBV24-1 with TRBJ2-2; the D gene is possibly TRBD1 (6 bases). The CDR3 length is 16 residues. The V end was cut by 3 bases, the J end by 1 base, with 11 bases between. Per germline, CDR1 KGHDR and CDR2 SFDVKD. This CDR3 is CATSDPTGKNTGELFF. The DNA of the CDR3 is TGTGCCACCAGTGATCCCACAGGGAAGAACACCGGGGAGCTGTTTTTT.

This clone was observed once. The chain links TRBV5-1 to TRBJ2-5; no definite D call. V was clipped by 2 bases and J by 4 bases, with 12 bases between them. The CDR3 has 14 residues. In germline, CDR1 is SGHRS, CDR2 YFSETQ. Written as DNA, the CDR3 is TGCGCCAGCAGCTTCGCACAGAAGAGAGAGACCCAGTACTTC. As protein: CASSFAQKRETQYF.

The chain uses TRBV4-2 and TRBJ2-1; perhaps TRBD2 as D (6 bases). Trimming took 3 bases from V and 3 from J, leaving 6 bases between them. The CDR3 has 13 amino acids. Germline V gene data show CDR1 as LGHNA and CDR2 as YNFKEQ. CDR3 in amino acids: CASSQDYYNEQFF. CDR3 sequence (DNA): TGTGCCAGCAGCCAGGACTACTACAATGAGCAGTTCTTC.

This chain uses TRBV28 with TRBJ2-5; TRBD2 matches at 15 bases. The J segment lost 2 bases and the V segment lost 6 bases, leaving 7 bases of the junction unmatched. The CDR3 consists of 17 residues. The germline CDR1 and CDR2 sequences are MDHEN and SYDVKM. CDR3 in DNA: TGTGCCAGCAGCCCTCGGACTAGCGGGGGGGTACAAGAGACCCAGTACTTC. It codes for CASSPRTSGGVQETQYF.

The table lists this clone with a count of one. The chain recombines TRBV10-3 with TRBJ2-1, with 9 bases aligning to TRBD2. Looked up from germline, CDR1 is ENHRY and CDR2 is SYGVKD. The length of the CDR3 is 13 residues. Trimming cost V 6 bases and J 6 bases; bases outside gene matches: 3. The CDR3: CAIRVAGVNEQFF. Written as DNA, the CDR3 is TGTGCCATCAGGGTAGCGGGGGTCAATGAGCAGTTCTTC.

This clone was picked up a small number of times. The chain combines TRBV27 with TRBJ1-4; 11 bases are shared with TRBD1. Germline V lookup: CDR1 MNHEY, CDR2 SMNVEV (reference sequence). The CDR3 extends over 18 amino acids. V was pared by 6 bases and J by 11 bases, with 20 bases of the junction left unmatched. CDR3 region: CASRPFGQGAPTFGKLFF. The CDR3 DNA reads TGTGCCAGCAGGCCGTTTGGACAGGGGGCTCCAACGTTCGGCAAACTGTTTTTT.

The chain recombines TRBV18 with TRBJ1-1; no reliable D call. CDR1 is KGHSH, CDR2 LQKENI, per germline. The CDR3 loop spans 13 amino acids. The germline V and J ends were trimmed by 3 bases and 0 bases, with 5 bases remaining between them. CDR3: CASSPGMNTEAFF. For the CDR3, the DNA is TGTGCCAGCTCACCCGGGATGAACACTGAAGCTTTCTTT. The whole variable domain, filled in from reference TRBV18 and TRBJ1-1, reads NAGVMQNPRHLVRRRGQEARLRCSPMKGHSHVYWYRQLPEEGLKFMVYLQKENIIDESGMPKERFSAEFPKEGPSILRIQQVVRGDSAAYFCASSPGMNTEAFFGQGTRLTVV.